This TCR beta chain was retrieved from a study of early T cells in non-severe SARS-CoV-2 infection. Study conclusions and caveats: VDJdb matches were skewed toward anti-spike CD8 T cell responses.

Trimming took 6 bases from V and 5 from J; bases not matched to a gene: 9. CDR3 length equals 15 residues. Germline V gene data show CDR1 as MNHNY and CDR2 as SVGAGI (reference sequence). Concerning this clonotype itself: Its antigen is not known.

Each cDNA molecule carried a unique molecular identifier. TCRdb re-called the 5' RACE reads with MiXCR, one entry per CDR3 protein. This table has 70,000 to 95,000 distinct CDR3 sequences, approximately 15% appearing once. J is TRBJ1-5 and V is TRBV6-6; 8 positions agree with TRBD1. The sequence was obtained from an adult who was a healthcare worker with PCR-confirmed SARS-CoV-2 infection or an uninfected control (not recorded which). Specimen: whole blood. The CDR3 region is CASRLDRVSDQPQHF. DNA of the CDR3: TGTGCCAGCAGACTGGACAGGGTCAGCGATCAGCCCCAGCATTTT.